These T cell receptor beta chains were read from a single sample in a study of blood T cell repertoires in COVID-19. Some clones are missing from TCRdb's copy, which holds only in-frame ones; the method was immunoSEQ multiplex PCR. This table has 100,000 or so clones, 82% appearing once. Sequenced: peripheral blood. The receptors come from a man aged 80 or over with acute or convalescent COVID-19. The CDR3 runs from the conserved cysteine through the conserved F or W. The D gene is left open where the match is weak. The size field is filled for only some rows; it gives once, few, many or a size class.

.,TRBV5-4,TRBJ2-2,TRBD2,TGTGCCAGCAGCTTGGCACTAGCGGGGCTGAACACCGGGGAGCTGTTTTTT,CASSLALAGLNTGELFF
.,TRBV19,TRBJ1-3,TRBD1,TGTGCCAGTAGCCAAATACCCGGGACAGCTATCTTCCTCTCTGGAAACACCATATATTTT,CASSQIPGTAIFLSGNTIYF
.,TRBV28,TRBJ1-5,.,TGTGCCTTGGGGCAGAATCAGCCCCAGCATTTT,CALGQNQPQHF
.,TRBV11-2,TRBJ2-1,TRBD1,TGTGCCAGCAGCTTAGGGACAGGGGGCTCTGAGCAGTTCTTC,CASSLGTGGSEQFF
.,TRBV4-1,TRBJ2-3,.,TGCGCCAGCAGCCAAGGCCCGCGGCCAAGCACAGATACGCAGTATTTT,CASSQGPRPSTDTQYF
.,TRBV4-1,TRBJ2-2,TRBD2,TGCGCCAGCAGCCAAGAACTAGCGGGAGTGGCCGGGGAGCTGTTTTTT,CASSQELAGVAGELFF
.,TRBV12-5,TRBJ2-1,.,TGTGCTAGTGGTTCCCTAGTGGTCAATGAGCAGTTCTTC,CASGSLVVNEQFF
.,TRBV25-1,TRBJ1-5,TRBD1,TGTGCCAGCAGCCTGACAGGGAATCAGCCCCAGCATTTT,CASSLTGNQPQHF
.,TRBV9,TRBJ2-6,.,TGTGCCAGCAGCGTAGAACTATTCTCTGGGGCCAACGTCCTGACTTTC,CASSVELFSGANVLTF
.,TRBV5-1,TRBJ2-5,TRBD2,TGCGCCAGCAGGGATGAAGCGGGATTTCAAGAGACCCAGTACTTC,CASRDEAGFQETQYF
.,TRBV9,TRBJ2-5,TRBD2,TGTGCCAGCAGCGTAACCGCAGCGGGAGGGCCTCAAGAGACCCAGTACTTC,CASSVTAAGGPQETQYF
.,TRBV12-3/TRBV12-4,TRBJ2-7,.,TGTGCCAGCAGGGACAGAAATACCTACGAGCAGTACTTC,CASRDRNTYEQYF
.,TRBV5-1,TRBJ2-5,TRBD1,TGCGCCAGCAGCCTTCGGACAGGGGGCGGGGAGACCCAGTACTTC,CASSLRTGGGETQYF
.,TRBV18,TRBJ1-4,TRBD1,TGTGCCAGCTCATCTGGGACAGGGGAAGGCGAAAAACTGTTTTTT,CASSSGTGEGEKLFF
.,TRBV4-1,TRBJ1-2,TRBD1,TGCGCCAGCAGCCATAACCCCTGGACAGGCGGCAAAAACTATGGCTACACCTTC,CASSHNPWTGGKNYGYTF
once,TRBV6-1,TRBJ2-1,TRBD2,TGTGCCAGCAGTGACCTCTCTTCGGGGGGACGTTCCTACAATGAGCAGTTCTTC,CASSDLSSGGRSYNEQFF
.,TRBV19,TRBJ1-6,.,TGTGCCAGTAGCCTCAGCTCCTATAATTCACCCCTCCACTTT,CASSLSSYNSPLHF
few,TRBV2,TRBJ1-6,TRBD1,TGTGCCAGCAGCCTTAGAGAGGGGGCAGAGGAGTCACCCCTCCACTTT,CASSLREGAEESPLHF
.,TRBV28,TRBJ2-6,.,TGTGCCAGCAGGACTCAAATCTCTGGGGCCAACGTCCTGACTTTC,CASRTQISGANVLTF
.,TRBV14,TRBJ1-1,.,TGTGCCAGCAGCCAAGATGGGGGCGTGAGCACTGAAGCTTTCTTT,CASSQDGGVSTEAFF
.,TRBV27,TRBJ2-1,.,TGTGCCAGCATGAGCCCCCTCCATGAGCAGTTCTTC,CASMSPLHEQFF
.,TRBV20-1,TRBJ1-2,.,TGCAGTGCCCCAGAGGATGGCTACACCTTC,CSAPEDGYTF
few,TRBV4-3,TRBJ1-6,TRBD1,TGCGCCAGCAGCCAAGATCAGGGGGCAGGGGGGGGTTTTTCACCCCTCCACTTT,CASSQDQGAGGGFSPLHF
.,TRBV2,TRBJ2-3,.,TGTGCCAGCATACCAGGACTACGCACAGATACGCAGTATTTT,CASIPGLRTDTQYF
once,TRBV7-2,TRBJ1-6,TRBD1,TGTGCCAGCAGCGGACAGGGACTTGGTTATAATTCACCCCTCCACTTT,CASSGQGLGYNSPLHF
few,TRBV19,TRBJ2-2,.,TGTGCCAGTAGTATTACCGGGGGACGGGGCACCGGGGAGCTGTTTTTT,CASSITGGRGTGELFF
.,TRBV29-1,TRBJ2-7,TRBD1,TGCAGCGGCGGGACAGGGGACGAGCAGTACTTC,CSGGTGDEQYF
.,TRBV6-1,TRBJ2-2,.,TGTGCCAGCAGTGAAACAGCAGAGCCCGGGGAGCTGTTTTTT,CASSETAEPGELFF
.,TRBV5-1,TRBJ2-2,TRBD2,TGCGCCAGCACGGCGGGGGGGCCGAACACCGGGGAGCTGTTTTTT,CASTAGGPNTGELFF
.,TRBV30,TRBJ1-5,TRBD1,TGTGCCTGGAACAGGGGCAGCAATCAGCCCCAGCATTTT,CAWNRGSNQPQHF
few,TRBV30,TRBJ1-2,.,TGTGCCTGGAGTGGCACTTCTAACCGGGGGGGCTACACCTTC,CAWSGTSNRGGYTF
.,TRBV10-2,TRBJ2-5,.,TGCGCCAGCAGTGGGTATATGGGGGCAGAGACCCAGTACTTC,CASSGYMGAETQYF
few,TRBV7-2,TRBJ2-7,.,TGTGCCAGCAGCTACAGGTTCTCGGGGCAGTACTTC,CASSYRFSGQYF
.,TRBV7-2,TRBJ1-1,.,TGTGCCAGCAGCTTAGTCGGGGCGGGGTACACTGAAGCTTTCTTT,CASSLVGAGYTEAFF
.,TRBV5-1,TRBJ2-2,.,TGCGCCAGCAGCTCCGTGACAAGATCCACCGGGGAGCTGTTTTTT,CASSSVTRSTGELFF
.,TRBV19,TRBJ2-1,TRBD2,TGTGCCAGTAGCGCGGGAGGCCACAATGAGCAGTTCTTC,CASSAGGHNEQFF
.,TRBV11-3,TRBJ2-3,TRBD1,TGTGCCAGCAGCTCGGGACAGGCCACAGATACGCAGTATTTT,CASSSGQATDTQYF
.,TRBV5-5,TRBJ1-4,TRBD1,TGTGCCAGCAGCGGGTCAGGGGGCAGTTATGAAAAACTGTTTTTT,CASSGSGGSYEKLFF
.,TRBV19,TRBJ1-1,TRBD1,TGTGCCAGTAGCGGAAAACAGGGGGCTTTCACTGAAGCTTTCTTT,CASSGKQGAFTEAFF
few,TRBV6-5,TRBJ2-7,.,TGTGCCAGCAGTAAGGACACCAGAAGCTACGAGCAGTACTTC,CASSKDTRSYEQYF
.,TRBV7-2,TRBJ1-1,TRBD1,TGTGCCAGCAGCCGCGACAGGGATGCTGAAGCTTTCTTT,CASSRDRDAEAFF
.,TRBV7-9,TRBJ1-1,TRBD1,TGTGCCAGCAGCCCTGGACAGGCGTACACTGAAGCTTTCTTT,CASSPGQAYTEAFF
.,TRBV4-3,TRBJ2-4,TRBD1,TGCGCCAGCAGCCAAGATTGGACAGGGGGAGCCAAAAACATTCAGTACTTC,CASSQDWTGGAKNIQYF
.,TRBV4-1,TRBJ2-7,.,TGCGCCAGCAGCCAGGTCCTAGGGGGCTCCTACGAGCAGTACTTC,CASSQVLGGSYEQYF
.,TRBV7-2,TRBJ1-3,.,TGTGCCAGCAGCTTGGGGGCAACCATCTCTGGAAACACCATATATTTT,CASSLGATISGNTIYF
.,TRBV5-8,TRBJ2-3,.,TGTGCCAGCAGCCCTCGGGAGTCGAGCACAGATACGCAGTATTTT,CASSPRESSTDTQYF
once,TRBV7-6,TRBJ1-1,TRBD1,TGTGCCAGCAGCTCAACCCAGACAGGGGAGAGCACTGAAGCTTTCTTT,CASSSTQTGESTEAFF
.,TRBV11-3,TRBJ2-1,.,TGTGCCAGCAGCTTCGACAGCGATAATGAGCAGTTCTTC,CASSFDSDNEQFF